This section outlines one T cell receptor beta chain sequence together with its context. Its antigen is not known. These data originate in a study of blood T cells in healthy people across ages. Study observations and caveats: Strong correlation was found linking TCR beta diversity to naive T cell percentage. Higher diversity and more naive CD4+ cells were features of long-lived donors, compared to aged donors.

For the second PCR, which ran for about 6 to 11 cycles, a sample-barcoded 5' primer and a J-beta primer mix were used. Tags on each cDNA molecule came from a template-switch adaptor with 12 random nucleotides. TCRdb re-called the 5' RACE reads through MiXCR, storing one row per CDR3 protein. This table holds approximately 800,000 distinct CDR3 sequences, more than 35% found once. V was clipped by 5 bases and J by 4 bases, with 11 bases between them. Per germline, CDR1 SNHLY and CDR2 FYNNEI. This CDR3 has 14 residues. With each sample, at least 5 micrograms of total RNA were extracted. Sequencing was carried out using blood. The chain uses TRBV2 and TRBJ2-2; possibly TRBD2 for D (5 bases). This clonotype originated in an elderly man in good health. The CDR3 sequence: CASSPMSGTGELFF. CDR3 DNA sequence: TGTGCCAGCAGTCCAATGAGCGGCACCGGGGAGCTGTTTTTT. The whole variable domain, remainder taken from reference TRBV2 and TRBJ2-2, is EPEVTQTPSHQVTQMGQEVILRCVPISNHLYFYWYRQILGQKVEFLVSFYNNEISEKSEIFDDQFSVERPDGSNFTLKIRSTKLEDSAMYFCASSPMSGTGELFFGEGSRLTVL.